This TCR beta chain was sequenced for a study of blood T cell repertoires in COVID-19 (dated by TCRdb to about 2020). Turning to the overall study: Samples covering the acute and convalescent phases of COVID-19 were provided by collaborators in the United States, Italy and Spain. Deeply sampled blood TCRbeta repertoires from subjects exposed to, actively infected with, or recovered from COVID-19 were included in the dataset. The material from the prospective study consisted of cDNA or gDNA derived from T cells, B-cell-depleted T cells, or PBMCs. The sample metadata nearly always contained a de-identified subject ID, COVID-19 status, age in years and sex. A freely available public database, intended as a resource for researchers studying the immune response to SARS-CoV-2, is where the repertoires were released. Samples were obtained from the ongoing ImmuneRACE study (first 160 participants) and from 1,200 or so subjects provided by 6 global collaborators. HLA class I and class II types, where available, came from metadata supplied by the sample provider rather than from assay-based typing.

As regards this clone: The antigen it binds to is not known. The sample holds no much larger clone one base away, and base qualities are not on file.

Results the study describes overall, beyond this receptor: How much clinical and demographic metadata was included differed by source and by participant, and the metadata was provided uncurated.

Participants in the prospective study were aged 18 to 89 years, lived in under 30 United States geographic areas, and enrolled through a virtual design. To assign participants to cohorts, the prospective study relied on clinical history that participants themselves reported in a screening survey and a study questionnaire. ImmuneRACE Cohort 3 recovered participants were defined by two consecutive negative NP/OP PCR tests, healthcare professional clearance, or symptom resolution. In the prospective study, whole blood, serum and a nasopharyngeal or oropharyngeal swab were collected from each participant by mobile phlebotomists. Prospective study participants could optionally give additional blood draws and questionnaires over an approximately two-month period. Before DNA extraction, blood samples from the prospective study were shipped at room temperature or frozen. TCRbeta CDR3 regions were amplified from genomic DNA using the immunoSEQ Assay, a bias-controlled multiplex PCR. The study's processing was this. The number of nucleated cells in each sample was estimated by amplification of reference gene primers within the assay. To quantify the absolute abundance of each unique TCRbeta CDR3 rearrangement, sequence reads were collapsed and filtered. For each sample, productive Simpson clonality was calculated as the square root of Simpson's diversity index across productive rearrangements. TCRdb limited this immuneACCESS table to in-frame rearrangements with V and J called. A share of clones is missing; checked studies link under half to unresolved V genes, and the rest is unexplained. That table gives V, J and clone size, and the DNA gave D and trimming. The sample yields about 300,000 clones; 87% were counted once. Less than 6% of the sample is in the top ten clones.

The CDR3 holds 13 amino acids from the cysteine to the phenylalanine. Only the CDR3 DNA stays, 39 bases, in frame from base 1. Based on the germline V gene, the CDR1 and CDR2 sequences are MNHEY and SVGAGI. V and J lose 7 bases and 4 bases, and a span of 11 bases separates them. Recombination linked TRBV6-5 to TRBJ1-5, with TRBD1 as a weak D call on 5 bases. The TCR comes from a woman aged 25 to 39 who had recovered from COVID-19. The sequenced material came from PBMCs or T cells enriched from blood (not recorded which). In nucleotide form, the sequence is TGTGCCAGCACCGGTTCAGGGAATCAGCCCCAGCATTTT. It translates to CASTGSGNQPQHF.